This is a list of T cell receptor beta chains from one sample in a study of T cell responses to AZD1222 COVID-19 vaccine. The repertoire was sequenced with immunoSEQ multiplex PCR; TCRdb's copy has only in-frame clones and lacks some. In the table there are 130,000 to 150,000 clones, roughly 90% of which are singletons. The material was peripheral blood, obtained on day 0 of AZD1222 vaccination. These receptors came from an adult in good health. CDR3s include the opening cysteine and the closing phenylalanine or tryptophan.

v_call	j_call	cdr3_aa
TRBV29-1	TRBJ1-2	CSDQGSYGYTF
TRBV6-2/TRBV6-3	TRBJ2-3	CASSPGLQSTDTQYF
TRBV30	TRBJ2-2	CAWSRRALTGELFF
TRBV28	TRBJ1-1	CAARTGRTNTEAFF
TRBV5-8	TRBJ2-7	CASSLAEVAGLYEQYF
TRBV6-2/TRBV6-3	TRBJ2-1	CASSYFSSGRASNEQFF
TRBV1	TRBJ1-2	CTSSPTTRELGGYTF
TRBV6-1	TRBJ1-2	CASSEVSGTYGYTF
TRBV10-3	TRBJ1-2	CAISASMTNYGYTF
TRBV24-1	TRBJ2-5	CATSDPGQGKETQYF
TRBV6-5	TRBJ1-1	CASSRDRGKDTEAFF